These T cell receptor beta chains were read from a single sample in a study of blood T cell repertoires in COVID-19. Repertoires were generated with immunoSEQ multiplex PCR, while TCRdb's copy carries only in-frame clones and drops some. The data show 300,000 to 350,000 clones, more than 90% seen once. Sample: PBMCs or T cells enriched from blood (not recorded which). These receptors came from a woman in her 30s who had been exposed to COVID-19. CDR3s include the opening cysteine and the closing phenylalanine or tryptophan. A D gene is named only where the DNA matches it firmly. Only some rows state a clone size, as once, few, many or a class for expanded clones.

-,TRBJ1-1,TRBV9,TRBD1,TGTGCCAGCAGCGTAGGACAGGGGGCGCGGTTGACTGAAGCTTTCTTT,CASSVGQGARLTEAFF
-,TRBJ2-6,TRBV18,TRBD1,TGTGCCAGCTCCCCCGGGGACAGGTTCTCTGGGGCCAACGTCCTGACTTTC,CASSPGDRFSGANVLTF
-,TRBJ1-5,TRBV6-2/TRBV6-3,-,TGTGCCAGCAGTTATGTGGCCCACAATCAGCCCCAGCATTTT,CASSYVAHNQPQHF
-,TRBJ1-2,TRBV4-2,-,TGTGCCAGCAGCCAAGACCCGGGACCACGGCGGGGTGGCTACACCTTC,CASSQDPGPRRGGYTF
-,TRBJ1-1,TRBV19,-,TGTGCCAGTAGTATGTTGAGAATAAACACTGAAGCTTTCTTT,CASSMLRINTEAFF
-,TRBJ1-5,TRBV6-5,TRBD1,TGTGCCAGCAGCCGCCTGACAGGGGGCAATCAGCCCCAGCATTTT,CASSRLTGGNQPQHF
-,TRBJ1-1,TRBV23-1,-,TGCGCCAGCAGTCTCCCCCAGGGGAGTAATGAAGCTTTCTTT,CASSLPQGSNEAFF
-,TRBJ1-1,TRBV3-1/TRBV3-2,TRBD1,TGTGCCAGCAGCCGGCACATTGGACAGGGGGCGGGAGCTTTCTTT,CASSRHIGQGAGAFF
-,TRBJ1-3,TRBV30,-,TGTGCCTGGAGTCGAGTGGGAAACACCATATATTTT,CAWSRVGNTIYF
-,TRBJ1-5,TRBV19,-,TGTGCCAGTAGGGGAATCTACCTGGGGCGCAGTAGCAATCAGCCCCAGCATTTT,CASRGIYLGRSSNQPQHF
-,TRBJ2-1,TRBV10-1,TRBD2,TGCGCCAGCAGCTTAGTTAGCGGGGGGGTTAAGAATGAGCAGTTCTTC,CASSLVSGGVKNEQFF
many,TRBJ2-4,TRBV7-2,-,TGTGCCAGCAGCCTAGAGACAGGCGCCCATATAAACATTCAGTACTTC,CASSLETGAHINIQYF
once,TRBJ2-2,TRBV11-3,-,TGTGCCAGCAGCTATACTAGTAACACCGGGGAGCTGTTTTTT,CASSYTSNTGELFF
-,TRBJ2-7,TRBV2,-,TGTGCCAGCATGAAGCGCAGGGCGGACGAGCAGTACTTC,CASMKRRADEQYF
-,TRBJ1-4,TRBV2,-,TGTGCCAGCAGTGAACCGGATGGGCGTGAAAAACTGTTTTTT,CASSEPDGREKLFF
-,TRBJ1-1,TRBV5-5,-,TGTGCCAGCAGCCGGGGGTCATCGGCGGGCACTGAAGCTTTCTTT,CASSRGSSAGTEAFF